Listed here is a single T cell receptor beta chain. This sample is part of a study of blood T cell repertoires in COVID-19. About the study: Both acute and convalescent COVID-19 samples were obtained from the United States, Italy and Spain. From T cells, B-cell-depleted T cells, or PBMCs came the material, which was cDNA or gDNA.

Seattle researchers signed up patients amid active infection and tracked them longitudinally. Per the original data handling: Reference gene primer amplification in the assay estimated nucleated cell counts. Libraries were prepared by immunoSEQ multiplex PCR; TCRdb keeps only in-frame clonotypes and omits some of them. The V and J calls and the clone size are those of that table, but D and trimming were determined from the DNA. The data contain about 48,000 clones, 80% to 90% of them singletons. The CDR3 has 16 amino acids. V shed 5 bases, J shed 3 bases, and the junction held 9 bases outside the gene matches. Germline-derived CDR1 and CDR2 are SGHVS and FNYEAQ.

This receptor was obtained from a woman older than 75 with COVID-19, enrolled during active disease. The sequencing input was peripheral blood. This chain uses TRBV7-6 with TRBJ1-4; TRBD1 matches at 7 bases. This chain's CDR3 is CASSGQTGASNEKLFF. The CDR3 nucleotides are TGTGCCAGCAGCGGTCAAACAGGGGCCTCTAATGAAAAACTGTTTTTT.